This T cell receptor beta chain is from a study of CXCR3-negative and CXCR3-positive naive CD8 T cells. Notes on the study in general: The study found more hydrophobic TRB CDR3s in CXCR3-positive naive cells than in CXCR3-negative naive cells. Memory CD8+ cells had much lower diversity, and both naive subsets had comparably high diversity. The study inferred TCR strength from TRB CDR3 properties and found comparable surface CD5 between naive subsets.

Through 5' RACE with UMI labels, the TRB cDNA libraries were prepared. Reprocessing the 5' RACE reads, TCRdb reports a single entry for every CDR3 protein and omits DNA. The repertoire table contains 100,000 to 150,000 distinct CDR3 sequences. As concerns this clonotype: Its antigen is as yet unknown.

The source material was naive CXCR3+ CD8+ T cells from blood. Subset in this sample: CD45RO-CCR7+CD27+CD95- naive CD8+ T cells expressing CXCR3 (TNR3+). This clonotype was sampled from a human donor in good health. Some clones in this sample may be carry-over from other donors' samples.

CDR3 region: CASSKRLADLNEQFF. V usage is TRBV11-2 and J usage is TRBJ2-1; TCRdb selects TRBD2, and the lack of DNA leaves this call unchecked. CDR1 is SGHAT, CDR2 FQNNGV, per germline. The CDR3 runs 15 residues.